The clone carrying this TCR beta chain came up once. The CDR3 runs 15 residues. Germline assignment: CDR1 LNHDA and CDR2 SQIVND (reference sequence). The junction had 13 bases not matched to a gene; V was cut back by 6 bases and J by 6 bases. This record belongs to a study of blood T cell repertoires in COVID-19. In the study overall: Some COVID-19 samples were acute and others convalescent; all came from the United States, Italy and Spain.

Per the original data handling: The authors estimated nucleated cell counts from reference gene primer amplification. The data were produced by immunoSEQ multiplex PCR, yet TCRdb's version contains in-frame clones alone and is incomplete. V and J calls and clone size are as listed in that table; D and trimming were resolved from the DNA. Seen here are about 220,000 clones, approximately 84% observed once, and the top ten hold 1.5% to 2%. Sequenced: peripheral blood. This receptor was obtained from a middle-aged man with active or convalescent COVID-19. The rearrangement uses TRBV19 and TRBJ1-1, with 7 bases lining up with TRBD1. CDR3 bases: TGTGCCAGTAGATCATCGAGACAGGGACGGGCTGAAGCTTTCTTT. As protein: CASRSSRQGRAEAFF.